This note documents a single T cell receptor beta chain sequence. The antigen is unknown. This CDR3 region has 12 residues. V was trimmed by 1 base and J by 6 bases, leaving 8 bases between them. Germline CDR1 and CDR2: SGHRS and YFSETQ. The entry originates in a study of cytomegalovirus exposure and HLA in healthy donors. Study-wide results and limits: Immune exposure was documented only through CMV serostatus. As a later analysis revealed, most CMV-associated TCR beta chains appeared HLA-restricted.

The PCR had 60 Vbeta and 13 Jbeta primers. Produced via immunoSEQ multiplex PCR; TCRdb's table is partial and in-frame only. The table records about 160,000 clones, around 88% of them present only once. The gene calls are TRBV5-1 and TRBJ2-7, with D tentatively TRBD2 (5 bases). Specimen: PBMCs. This TCR was recovered from a woman aged 30 to 39 in good health and CMV-seronegative. The CDR3 is CASSLRGFEQYF. As DNA, the CDR3 is TGCGCCAGCAGCTTGCGGGGTTTCGAGCAGTACTTC.